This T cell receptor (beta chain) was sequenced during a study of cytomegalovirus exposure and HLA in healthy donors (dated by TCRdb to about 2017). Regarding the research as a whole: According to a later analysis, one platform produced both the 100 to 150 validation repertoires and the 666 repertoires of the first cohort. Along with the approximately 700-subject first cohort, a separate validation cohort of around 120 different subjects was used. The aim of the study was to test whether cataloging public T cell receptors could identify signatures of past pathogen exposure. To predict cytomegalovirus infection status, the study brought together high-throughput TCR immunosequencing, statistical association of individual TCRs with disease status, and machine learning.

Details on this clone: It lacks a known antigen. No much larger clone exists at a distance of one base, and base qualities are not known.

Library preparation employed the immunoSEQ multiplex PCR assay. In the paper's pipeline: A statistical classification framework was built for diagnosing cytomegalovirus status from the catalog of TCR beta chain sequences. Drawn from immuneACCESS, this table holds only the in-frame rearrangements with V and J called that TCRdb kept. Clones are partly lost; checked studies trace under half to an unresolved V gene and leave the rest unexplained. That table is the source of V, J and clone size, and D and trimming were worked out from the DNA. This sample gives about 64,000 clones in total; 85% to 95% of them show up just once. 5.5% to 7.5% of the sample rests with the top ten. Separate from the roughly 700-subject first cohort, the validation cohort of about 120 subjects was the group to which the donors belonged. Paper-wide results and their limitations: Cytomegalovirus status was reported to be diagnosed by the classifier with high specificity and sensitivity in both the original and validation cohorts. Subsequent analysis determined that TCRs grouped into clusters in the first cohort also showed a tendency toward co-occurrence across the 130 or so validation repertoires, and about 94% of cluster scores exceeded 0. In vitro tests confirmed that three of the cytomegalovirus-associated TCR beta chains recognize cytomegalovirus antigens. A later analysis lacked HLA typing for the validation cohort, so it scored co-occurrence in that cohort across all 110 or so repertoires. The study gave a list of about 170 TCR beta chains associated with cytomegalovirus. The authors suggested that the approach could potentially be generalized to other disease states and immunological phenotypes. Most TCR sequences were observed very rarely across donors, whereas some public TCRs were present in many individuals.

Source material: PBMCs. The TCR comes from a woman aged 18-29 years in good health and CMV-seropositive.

The CDR3 protein sequence reads: CASSLRGGQLLYSTDTQYF. The nucleotides are TGTGCCAGCAGCTTAAGGGGGGGCCAACTGCTATACAGCACAGATACGCAGTATTTT. Recombination joined TRBV7-2 with TRBJ2-3; the D gene is possibly TRBD2, with 7 bases matching. Cut back by 2 bases and 0 bases, the V and J ends lie 21 bases apart. The CDR3 goes from the cysteine to the phenylalanine over 19 residues. Just the 57-base CDR3 DNA is kept, in frame starting at base 1. The germline V gene provides CDR1 SGHTA and CDR2 FQGNSA.